Listed here are 8 T cell receptor beta chains from one sample, sequenced in a study of T-cell reconstitution after alpha-beta-depleted transplantation in children (dated by TCRdb to the mid-2010s). The treatment or condition label here, explained by the study, means: allogeneic hematopoietic cell transplantation with graft depleted of TCRalphabeta T cells and CD19 B cells. The library came from PCR. Sequencing instrument: Illumina HiSeq 2500. TCR library preparation used molecular barcoding, with unique molecular identifiers applied to normalize quantification of the TCRbeta repertoire. TCRdb reworked the public reads: Q25 trimming with fastp, MiXCR clone assembly, productive beta chains retained. All rows with the same CDR3 protein become a single entry with the most common DNA and genes. For this sample there are about 510,000 distinct CDR3 sequences; about 10% appear just once. The ten biggest clones cover approximately 15% of the sample.

The starting material was PBMCs, mostly from graft donor cells, obtained 180 days after TCRalphabeta/CD19-depleted stem cell transplant. These receptors were obtained from a female patient aged 2-9 years who had a stem cell transplant for aplastic anemia, so the T cells may come from the graft donor.

This clonotype was detected only a few times. The J gene is TRBJ2-7, the V gene TRBV7-9, with 11 bases aligning to TRBD2. Germline CDR1 SEHNR, CDR2 FQNEAQ (reference sequence). This CDR3 has 17 amino acids. V shed 3 bases, J shed 5 bases, and the junction held 12 bases outside the gene matches. CDR3 amino acids: CASSLHPGLAVPNEQYF. The CDR3 nucleotides read TGTGCCAGCAGCTTGCACCCGGGACTAGCGGTTCCTAACGAGCAGTACTTC.

This chain uses TRBV18 with TRBJ2-1; tentative D call: TRBD2 (7 bases). The germline V gene has CDR1 KGHSH and CDR2 LQKENI. V gave up 2 bases and J gave up 0 bases, with 20 bases separating them. This CDR3 comprises 19 residues. The CDR3 bases are TGTGCCAGCTCACCAACAGGGAGGGGACGGTTCCCCTCCTACAATGAGCAGTTCTTC. As protein: CASSPTGRGRFPSYNEQFF.

This clonotype was counted many times. This chain connects TRBV6-2 or TRBV6-3 to TRBJ2-3; D might be TRBD2 (5 bases). This CDR3 is built from 16 residues. CDR1 is MNHEY, CDR2 SVGEGT, per germline. V was shortened by 5 bases and J by 1 base, with 16 bases between the two germline ends. CDR3 loop: CASSLLRRTGTDTQYF. In DNA form, the CDR3 reads TGTGCCAGCAGTCTACTCCGACGGACTGGCACAGATACGCAGTATTTT.

The V gene is TRBV7-9, the J gene TRBJ2-7; the D is unclear. This CDR3 is 14 amino acids long. In germline, CDR1 is SEHNR, CDR2 FQNEAQ (reference sequence). Trimming took off 3 bases at V and 1 base at J, with 10 bases between the two ends. DNA for the CDR3: TGTGCCAGCAGCTTTACGGGTGGGTCCTACGAGCAGTACTTC. Protein sequence: CASSFTGGSYEQYF.

V is TRBV4-3 and J is TRBJ2-3; unclear D gene. The CDR3 covers 17 residues. Germline V lookup: CDR1 LGHNA, CDR2 YSLEER. V lost 0 bases, J lost 3 bases, and 16 bases lay in between. The CDR3: CASSQDAWRFRTDTQYF. CDR3 sequence (DNA): TGCGCCAGCAGCCAAGACGCGTGGCGGTTCAGGACAGATACGCAGTATTTT.

This clonotype was counted only a few times. The gene calls are TRBV12-3 or TRBV12-4 and TRBJ1-4; D ambiguous. Trimming cost V 6 bases and J 3 bases, with 5 bases left between them. The CDR3 is 12 amino acids. The CDR3 here is CASRAPNEKLFF. The DNA of the CDR3 is TGTGCCAGCAGGGCTCCTAATGAAAAACTGTTTTTT.

This clonotype was counted only a few times. This chain connects TRBV7-8 to TRBJ2-1; a weak D match, TRBD2 (6 bases). V was clipped by 5 bases and J by 0 bases, with 17 bases between them. CDR1 is SGHVS, CDR2 FQNEAQ, per germline. The CDR3 totals 17 residues. The CDR3 nucleotides read TGTGCCAGCAGCCGTCCGGGAGAAAAAAGCTCCTACAATGAGCAGTTCTTC. As protein: CASSRPGEKSSYNEQFF.

In DNA form, the CDR3 reads TGTGCCAGTAGTACCCTCAGGGAGGGTACCCAGCATTTT. Translated: CASSTLREGTQHF. The chain recombines TRBV19 with TRBJ1-5, with D maybe TRBD1 (5 bases). Trimming took 4 bases from V and 11 from J, leaving 15 bases between them. Per germline, CDR1 LNHDA and CDR2 SQIVND (reference sequence). The CDR3 runs to 13 residues. Full variable domain (rest looked up from reference TRBV19 and TRBJ1-5): DGGITQSPKYLFRKEGQNVTLSCEQNLNHDAMYWYRQDPGQGLRLIYYSQIVNDFQKGDIAEGYSVSREKKESFPLTVTSAQKNPTAFYLCASSTLREGTQHFGDGTRLSIL.